This T cell receptor beta chain was identified in a study of shared clonotypes between healthy human individuals. This clone was counted once. Its antigen is undetermined. Combination of CD45RO+ cells with CCR7-negative CD45RA+ TemRA cells was used for CD8 memory. Germline V gene sequence: CDR1 SGDLS, CDR2 YYNGEE. CDR3 length: 10 amino acids. V lost 4 bases to trimming and J lost 5 bases, with 3 bases between them. Splitting of each subset's genomic DNA was done evenly across several immunoSEQ plates. Clones were sequenced by immunoSEQ multiplex PCR, and TCRdb holds only the in-frame ones, with some missing. The sample gives approximately 640,000 clones, roughly 88% of which show up once; about a third is in the top ten. Study-wide results and limits: The small donor group covered limited genetic and exposure diversity. With a handful of donors compared, around 5% of naive CD4 clonotypes were shared.

Sequencing was done on a sample of memory CD8+ T cells from PBMCs. Subset reported: CD45RO+ cells pooled with CCR7-negative TemRA cells. The chain is built from TRBV9 and TRBJ1-2; D gene ambiguous. The TCR sequence derives from a man between 18 and 29 years old in good health. Some clones in this sample may be carry-over from other donors' samples. CDR3 loop: CASSSYGYTF. The CDR3 DNA reads TGTGCCAGCAGCTCGTATGGCTACACCTTC.